The next 27 T cell receptor beta chains were all read from a single sample in a study of blood T cell repertoires in COVID-19. Assay: immunoSEQ multiplex PCR; the TCRdb copy retains only in-frame clones and omits some. The data contain around 270,000 clones, roughly 84% of them seen just once; the ten biggest clones take up around 4%. The sample comprised peripheral blood. The receptors shown here come from a man aged 55 to 70 with acute or convalescent COVID-19.

This chain links TRBV2 with TRBJ2-1; the D is unclear. The CDR3 is 14 residues long. Per germline, CDR1 SNHLY and CDR2 FYNNEI. V lost 6 bases and J 5 bases, leaving 14 bases between the germline ends. Here the CDR3 reads CASRPGSPNNEQFF. Written as DNA, the CDR3 is TGTGCCAGCAGACCGGGTTCACCGAACAATGAGCAGTTCTTC.

This clone was seen a few times. V gene TRBV29-1 combines with J gene TRBJ1-5; TRBD1 matches 7 bases. Germline assignment: CDR1 SQVTM and CDR2 ANQGSEA. CDR3 size: 13 residues. V lost 4 bases to trimming and J lost 3 bases; unmatched junction nucleotides: 3. In DNA form, the CDR3 reads TGCAGCGTTGCGGGACAGTTCAATCAGCCCCAGCATTTT. It codes for CSVAGQFNQPQHF. The whole variable domain, remainder taken from reference TRBV29-1 and TRBJ1-5, is SAVISQKPSRDICQRGTSLTIQCQVDSQVTMMFWYRQQPGQSLTLIATANQGSEATYESGFVIDKFPISRPNLTFSTLTVSNMSPEDSSIYLCSVAGQFNQPQHFGDGTRLSIL.

This sequence joins TRBV11-2 and TRBJ2-3, with D possibly TRBD2 on 6 matching bases. The germline CDR1 and CDR2 sequences are SGHAT and FQNNGV. Trimming left V 5 bases short and J 3 bases short, with 15 bases between. The CDR3 contains 15 residues. CDR3 region: CASSADPRGTDTQYF. CDR3 nucleotides: TGTGCCAGCAGCGCGGACCCCCGGGGGACAGATACGCAGTATTTT.

The V and J genes are TRBV7-2 and TRBJ1-2; maybe TRBD1 (6 bases). Trimming left V 5 bases short and J 6 bases short, with 19 bases between. Germline assignment: CDR1 SGHTA and CDR2 FQGNSA. The CDR3 has 15 amino acids. In DNA form, the CDR3 reads TGTGCCAGCAGCGGTCCGGGACAAGTGCGGGATGGCTACACCTTC. Amino acids: CASSGPGQVRDGYTF.

The rearrangement uses TRBV5-6 and TRBJ2-7; D is undetermined. This CDR3 region has 13 residues. CDR1 and CDR2 (germline): SGHDT, YYEEEE. Trimming removed 1 base at V and 4 bases at J, with 9 bases between. CDR3 DNA sequence: TGTGCCAGCAGCTTGTACTACGAATACGAGCAGTACTTC. This encodes CASSLYYEYEQYF.

Written as DNA, the CDR3 is TGCAGTGTTGGGACATTTGAGCAGTTCTTC. Its translation is CSVGTFEQFF. V usage is TRBV20-1 and J usage is TRBJ2-1; a possible D gene is TRBD1 (6 bases). CDR1 and CDR2 (germline): DFQATT, SNEGSKA (reference sequence). V shed 7 bases and J shed 9 bases, with 10 bases lying between them. This CDR3 has 10 residues.

V gene TRBV5-4 combines with J gene TRBJ2-1, with D perhaps TRBD2 (6 bases). V was cut by 2 bases and J by 6 bases, with 15 bases left in between. This CDR3 contains 15 residues. Germline values: CDR1 SGHNT, CDR2 YYREEE (reference sequence). CDR3 DNA sequence: TGTGCCAGCAGCTTAAATAGCGGCACAGGCAATGAGCAGTTCTTC. Its protein product is CASSLNSGTGNEQFF.

The CDR3 protein is CASRPTGGNGYTF. In nucleotides, the CDR3 is TGTGCCAGCAGACCCACAGGGGGCAATGGCTACACCTTC. The chain uses TRBV6-5 and TRBJ1-2; 9 bases agree with TRBD1. Germline loops: CDR1 MNHEY, CDR2 SVGAGI. The V gene end was trimmed by 6 bases and the J gene end by 6 bases; junction bases not matched to a gene: 5. The CDR3 spans 13 residues.

This clone was seen a single time. This sequence joins TRBV3-1 (or the pseudogene TRBV3-2) and TRBJ2-3; D is unclear. Germline V lookup: CDR1 LGHDT, CDR2 YNNKEL (reference sequence). Trimming stripped 4 bases from V and 5 bases from J, with 10 bases between. The CDR3 totals 13 residues. The CDR3 is CASSPDGGDTQYF. The CDR3 DNA reads TGTGCCAGCAGCCCTGATGGCGGAGATACGCAGTATTTT.

The V and J genes are TRBV6-4 and TRBJ2-2; D uncertain. CDR1 MRHNA and CDR2 SNTAGT come from the germline V gene. The CDR3 covers 13 residues. Trimming took 3 bases from V and 6 from J, leaving 8 bases between them. The CDR3 sequence is CASSDYMAGELFF. For the CDR3, the DNA is TGTGCCAGCAGTGATTACATGGCCGGGGAGCTGTTTTTT.

The chain joins TRBV5-1 to TRBJ1-6; the D gene is possibly TRBD1 (5 bases). Germline V gene lookup returns CDR1 SGHRS and CDR2 YFSETQ. The CDR3 sequence is 19 residues long. Trimming removed 3 bases from V and 2 bases from J, with 21 bases in between. CDR3 DNA: TGCGCCAGCAGCTCGGGAGGTAGGGACCACCGCACCTATAATTCACCCCTCCACTTT. The encoded protein is CASSSGGRDHRTYNSPLHF.

J is TRBJ2-3 and V is TRBV7-6, with 15 bases aligning to TRBD2. Germline V CDR1 and CDR2: SGHVS, FNYEAQ. The J segment lost 4 bases and the V segment lost 5 bases, leaving 13 bases of the junction unmatched. The length of the CDR3 is 19 residues. The CDR3 coding sequence is TGTGCCAGCAGCCAAACCGGGACTAGCGGGAGGAGGTTATCAGATACGCAGTATTTT. Protein sequence: CASSQTGTSGRRLSDTQYF.

The rearrangement uses TRBV5-1 and TRBJ1-3; 10 bases line up with TRBD1. The CDR3 is 17 residues long. V was pared by 0 bases and J by 0 bases, with 3 bases of the junction left unmatched. Germline CDR1 reads SGHRS; CDR2 reads YFSETQ. The CDR3 region is CASSLGTGGHSGNTIYF. In DNA, the CDR3 is TGCGCCAGCAGCTTGGGGACAGGGGGGCACTCTGGAAACACCATATATTTT.

For the CDR3, the DNA is TGTGCCAGCAGTTTGCCTGGGACACCCCCTGGCTACACCTTC. Its translation is CASSLPGTPPGYTF. This chain connects TRBV28 to TRBJ1-2; TRBD1 might be the D (6 bases). CDR1 is MDHEN and CDR2 is SYDVKM in the germline V gene. CDR3 length: 14 amino acids. Trimming took off 3 bases at V and 7 bases at J, with 15 bases between the two ends.

The rearrangement joins TRBV15 to TRBJ2-3; maybe TRBD2 (5 bases). Trimming shortened V by 1 base and J by 3 bases, and 11 bases separated the two germline ends. CDR1 is LNHNV and CDR2 is YYDKDF in the germline V gene (reference sequence). This CDR3 is 15 amino acids long. The CDR3: CATSRALAGTDTQYF. Here the CDR3 DNA reads TGTGCCACCAGCAGAGCCCTAGCTGGAACAGATACGCAGTATTTT.

The sample holds a few counts of this clone. Written as DNA, the CDR3 is TGTGCCAGCAGCCAGGCCAACTATGGCTACACCTTC. Its translation: CASSQANYGYTF. This chain connects TRBV28 to TRBJ1-2, with D hard to call. Trimming shortened V by 6 bases and J by 2 bases, and 7 bases separated the two germline ends. The length of the CDR3 is 12 residues. Germline values: CDR1 MDHEN, CDR2 SYDVKM.

The chain employs TRBV5-1 and TRBJ2-3; D perhaps matches TRBD1 (5 bases). CDR1 and CDR2 (germline): SGHRS, YFSETQ. CDR3 length equals 13 residues. The ends were cut back, 6 bases at V and 2 bases at J, with 10 bases in the middle. The CDR3 nucleotides read TGCGCCAGCAATGGGGCTCACACAGATACGCAGTATTTT. This codes for CASNGAHTDTQYF.

J is TRBJ1-1 and V is TRBV11-2; 11 bases agree with TRBD1. The J segment lost 11 bases and the V segment lost 5 bases, leaving 4 bases of the junction unmatched. Germline loops: CDR1 SGHAT, CDR2 FQNNGV. CDR3 length: 12 amino acids. The CDR3 DNA follows: TGTGCCAGCAGCAGGACAGGGGGCAATGCTTTCTTT. Translation gives CASSRTGGNAFF.

This clone was seen once. CDR3 residues: CASSWGPGGRETQYF. DNA of the CDR3: TGTGCCAGCAGCTGGGGCCCAGGGGGCCGAGAGACCCAGTACTTC. The chain recombines TRBV7-3 with TRBJ2-5; 8 bases agree with TRBD1. V shed 4 bases and J 4 bases; nucleotides not matched to a gene: 8. Per germline, CDR1 SGHTA and CDR2 FQGTGA. The CDR3 sequence is 15 residues long.

This chain uses TRBV3-1 (or the pseudogene TRBV3-2) with TRBJ2-2, with D possibly being TRBD2 (6 bases). Germline assignment: CDR1 LGHDT and CDR2 YNNKEL (reference sequence). The CDR3 loop spans 16 amino acids. Trimming removed 2 bases at V and 3 bases at J, with 13 bases between. CDR3 coding DNA: TGTGCCAGCAGCCAATTGGGGCGCGGGGACACCGGGGAGCTGTTTTTT. Protein sequence: CASSQLGRGDTGELFF.

Turning to this clone: A read error may produce the germline difference seen at one junction end. V is TRBV7-7 and J is TRBJ2-1, with D tentatively TRBD1 (6 bases). The CDR3 runs to 13 residues. Looked up from germline, CDR1 is SSHAT and CDR2 is FNYEAQ (reference sequence). The chain's CDR3 is CASSSGQQNEQFF. The DNA for the CDR3 is TGTGCTAGCAGCTCCGGACAGCAAAATGAGCAGTTCTTC.

The chain recombines TRBV4-1 with TRBJ1-6; 9 nucleotides match TRBD1. Germline-derived CDR1 and CDR2 are MGHRA and YSYEKL. Trimming cost V 8 bases and J 9 bases; bases outside gene matches: 8. This CDR3 has 14 residues. CDR3 nucleotide sequence: TGCGCCAGCCATACTGACAGGGGGTCTTCACCCCTCCACTTT. Residues: CASHTDRGSSPLHF.

CDR3 sequence (DNA): TGTGCCAGCAGTGATTATGATGCGGGAGACATTCAGTACTTC. It specifies CASSDYDAGDIQYF. This rearrangement joins TRBV6-1 to TRBJ2-4; 7 bases line up with TRBD2. The CDR3 runs 14 residues. Germline CDR1 reads MNHNS; CDR2 reads SASEGT. The J segment lost 8 bases and the V segment lost 3 bases, leaving 7 bases of the junction unmatched.

The rearrangement links TRBV4-2 to TRBJ2-7; 9 bases fit TRBD2. Germline lookup yields CDR1 LGHNA and CDR2 YNFKEQ. Trimming removed 0 bases from V and 0 bases from J; junction bases left unmatched: 12. The CDR3 has 19 amino acids. CDR3 bases: TGTGCCAGCAGCCAAGAGGGAATGTTGCGGGAGGGTATCTCCTACGAGCAGTACTTC. Protein sequence: CASSQEGMLREGISYEQYF.

This clone turned up a few times. This chain uses TRBV7-9 with TRBJ1-5, with a weak D call TRBD1 (6 bases). Germline-derived CDR1 and CDR2 are SEHNR and FQNEAQ (reference sequence). V lost 6 bases, J lost 9 bases, and 21 bases lay in between. The CDR3 extends over 15 amino acids. The CDR3 spells CASRTSTGAGRPQHF. CDR3 coding DNA: TGTGCCAGCAGGACTTCGACAGGCGCGGGTCGGCCCCAGCATTTT.

The genes are TRBV6-6 and TRBJ2-7; TRBD2 agrees at 15 bases. The CDR3 sequence is 15 residues long. Germline V CDR1 and CDR2: MNHNY, SVGAGI (reference sequence). Losses at the gene ends were 6 bases for V and 5 bases for J; bases not matched to a gene: 5. CDR3: CASRGTSGGMNEQYF. CDR3 sequence (DNA): TGTGCCAGCAGGGGGACTAGCGGGGGGATGAACGAGCAGTACTTC.

The chain uses TRBV27 and TRBJ2-3, with D perhaps TRBD2 (6 bases). Germline V gene lookup returns CDR1 MNHEY and CDR2 SMNVEV (reference sequence). The CDR3 length is 15 residues. The V end lost 9 bases, the J end lost 5 bases, and 21 bases lay between the germline ends. Here the CDR3 DNA reads TGTGCCAGTGCCGTCGGGAGACTGGCCGGAGATACGCAGTATTTT. It encodes CASAVGRLAGDTQYF.